Listed here are 2 T cell receptor beta chains from one sample, sequenced in a study of PD-1 blockade in classical Hodgkin lymphoma. Profiled with immunoSEQ multiplex PCR; TCRdb holds only in-frame clones, not every one. The sample includes some 21,000 clones, approximately 89% of them seen just once. Noted time point: cycle 4 day 1 (C4D1), after less than 7 weeks of nivolumab. Every one of the patients relapsed after autologous stem cell transplantation (brentuximab vedotin exposure was variable). The material sequenced was peripheral blood mononuclear cells (PBMCs), taken before the fourth cycle of nivolumab. These receptors were taken from a human donor with classical Hodgkin lymphoma.

The chain is built from TRBV4-1 and TRBJ1-2; D is uncertain. CDR1 and CDR2 (germline): MGHRA, YSYEKL. V was shortened by 3 bases and J by 7 bases, with 9 bases between the two germline ends. CDR3 length equals 12 residues. The CDR3 coding sequence is TGCGCCAGCAGCCACCAGGACGGTGGCTACACCTTC. This codes for CASSHQDGGYTF.

This sequence joins TRBV5-1 and TRBJ2-5, with TRBD2 matching 7 bases. Looked up from germline, CDR1 is SGHRS and CDR2 is YFSETQ. V dropped 3 bases and J dropped 1; count of bases not matched to a gene: 12. The CDR3 runs 17 residues. CDR3: CASSSDRTSGVQETQYF. DNA for the CDR3: TGCGCCAGCAGCTCGGACCGGACAAGCGGGGTCCAAGAGACCCAGTACTTC.